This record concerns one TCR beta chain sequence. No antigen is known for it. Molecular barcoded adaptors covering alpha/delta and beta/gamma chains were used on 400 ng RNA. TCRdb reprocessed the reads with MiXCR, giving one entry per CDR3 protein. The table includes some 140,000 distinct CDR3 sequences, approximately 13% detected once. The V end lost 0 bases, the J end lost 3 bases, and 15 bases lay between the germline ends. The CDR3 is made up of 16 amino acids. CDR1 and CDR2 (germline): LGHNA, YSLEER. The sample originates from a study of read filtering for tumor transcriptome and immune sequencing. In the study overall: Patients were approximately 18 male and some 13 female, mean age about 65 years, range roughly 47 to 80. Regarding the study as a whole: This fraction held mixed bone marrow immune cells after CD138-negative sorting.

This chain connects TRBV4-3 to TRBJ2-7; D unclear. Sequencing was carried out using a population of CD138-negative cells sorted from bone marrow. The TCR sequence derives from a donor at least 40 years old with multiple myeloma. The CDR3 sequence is CASSQDTTSGGYEQYF. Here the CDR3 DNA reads TGCGCCAGCAGCCAAGATACTACGTCGGGCGGCTACGAGCAGTACTTC.